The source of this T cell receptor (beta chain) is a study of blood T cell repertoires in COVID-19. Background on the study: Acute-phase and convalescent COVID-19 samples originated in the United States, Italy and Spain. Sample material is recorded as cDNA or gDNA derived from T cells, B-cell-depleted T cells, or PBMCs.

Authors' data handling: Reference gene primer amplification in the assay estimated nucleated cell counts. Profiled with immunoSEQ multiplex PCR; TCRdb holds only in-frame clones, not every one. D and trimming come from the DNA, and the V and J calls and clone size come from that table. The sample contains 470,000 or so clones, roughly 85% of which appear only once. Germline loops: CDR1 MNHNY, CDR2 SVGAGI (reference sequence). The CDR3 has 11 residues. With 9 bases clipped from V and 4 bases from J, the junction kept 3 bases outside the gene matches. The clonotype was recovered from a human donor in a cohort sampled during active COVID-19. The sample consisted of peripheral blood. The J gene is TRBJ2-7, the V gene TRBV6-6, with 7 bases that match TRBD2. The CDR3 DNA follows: TGTGCCAGGAGGGAGGGATACGAGCAGTACTTC. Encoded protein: CARREGYEQYF.